A single sample gave rise to the 22 T cell receptor beta chains below, sequenced in a study of identical twins. TCRdb reprocessed the 5' RACE reads via MiXCR and lists one record per CDR3 protein. There are 200,000 to 250,000 distinct CDR3 sequences in the sample; about 12% occur only once, and around 4% lies in the top ten. The sample also formed part of further work on yellow fever vaccine responses in identical twins.

Specimen: memory (CD45RO+) T cells sorted from blood. These receptors all stem from a woman aged 18-29 years in good health.

J is TRBJ2-3 and V is TRBV12-5; 12 bases are shared with TRBD1. The CDR3 is 15 amino acids. The trim removed 5 bases at V and 6 bases at J, leaving 6 bases unmatched. From germline, CDR1 is LGHNT and CDR2 FRNRAP. The CDR3 is CASGTGTGGADTQYF. The CDR3 region has the DNA TGTGCTAGTGGTACGGGGACAGGGGGCGCGGATACGCAGTATTTT.

The chain uses TRBV5-4 and TRBJ2-1, with 10 bases that match TRBD2. This CDR3 contains 16 residues. V dropped 4 bases and J dropped 5; count of bases not matched to a gene: 9. CDR1 is SGHNT and CDR2 is YYREEE in the germline V gene (reference sequence). CDR3 coding DNA: TGTGCCAGCAGCGGCGGGTCTAGCGGGAGCCACAATGAGCAGTTCTTC. Its translation is CASSGGSSGSHNEQFF. Full variable domain (rest looked up from reference TRBV5-4 and TRBJ2-1): ETGVTQSPTHLIKTRGQQVTLRCSSQSGHNTVSWYQQALGQGPQFIFQYYREEENGRGNFPPRFSGLQFPNYSSELNVNALELDDSALYLCASSGGSSGSHNEQFFGPGTRLTVL.

This clonotype showed up many times. The chain employs TRBV5-1 and TRBJ2-1; D might be TRBD1 (6 bases). The germline CDR1 and CDR2 sequences are SGHRS and YFSETQ. The CDR3 runs 16 residues. The V and J ends lost 0 bases and 6 bases respectively, with 16 bases between them. In nucleotides, the CDR3 is TGCGCCAGCAGCTTGGCCTCGACAGGCCTAATCAATGAGCAGTTCTTC. Encoded protein: CASSLASTGLINEQFF.

Many counts were recorded for this clonotype. V usage is TRBV4-3 and J usage is TRBJ2-5; D gene uncertain. The V gene lost 0 bases and the J gene lost 5 bases, with 16 bases spanning the gap. This CDR3 has 16 residues. Germline loops: CDR1 LGHNA, CDR2 YSLEER. The CDR3 sequence is CASSQERASYRETQYF. In DNA, the CDR3 is TGCGCCAGCAGCCAAGAACGTGCTTCGTATCGGGAGACCCAGTACTTC.

A few counts support this clonotype. V is TRBV6-5 and J is TRBJ1-2; the match to TRBD1 covers 7 bases. J gave up 2 bases and V 0 bases, and 3 bases lay outside the gene matches. Germline V gene lookup returns CDR1 MNHEY and CDR2 SVGAGI. CDR3 length: 15 residues. For the CDR3, the DNA is TGTGCCAGCAGTTACTCGAGGACAGGAAACTATGGCTACACCTTC. Residues: CASSYSRTGNYGYTF.

This clonotype has only a few counts. The chain uses TRBV15 and TRBJ1-2; D remains ambiguous. The CDR3 loop spans 14 amino acids. V lost 0 bases to trimming and J lost 4 bases, with 9 bases between them. Germline V CDR1 and CDR2: LNHNV, YYDKDF (reference sequence). In nucleotides, the CDR3 is TGTGCCACCAGCAGAGATCTGGGAATCTATGGCTACACCTTC. Residues: CATSRDLGIYGYTF.

This clonotype was detected only a few times. The chain employs TRBV28 and TRBJ1-1; D unclear. The CDR3 loop spans 11 amino acids. Per the germline V gene, CDR1 is MDHEN and CDR2 is SYDVKM. V shed 9 bases and J shed 4 bases, with 9 bases lying between them. The DNA for the CDR3 is TGTGCCAGTCGGGCCCGCACTGAAGCTTTCTTT. It codes for CASRARTEAFF.

This clonotype was counted ten times or more. V is TRBV29-1 and J is TRBJ2-1; 7 bases agree with TRBD1. J was trimmed by 7 bases and V by 7 bases; bases with no gene match: 7. CDR1 and CDR2 from the germline V gene are SQVTM and ANQGSEA. The CDR3 extends over 12 amino acids. CDR3 bases: TGCAGCGCCCCGGACAGGAAGAATGAGCAGTTCTTC. Protein sequence: CSAPDRKNEQFF.

This clonotype was counted only a few times. V usage is TRBV5-6 and J usage is TRBJ1-5; no clear D gene. The CDR3 length is 13 residues. V dropped 1 base and J dropped 9 bases, with 11 bases sitting between them. Germline-derived CDR1 and CDR2 are SGHDT and YYEEEE. This CDR3 is CASSLMSDRPQHF. The CDR3 DNA is TGTGCCAGCAGCTTGATGTCCGATCGGCCCCAGCATTTT.

Only a few counts were recorded for this clonotype. The chain joins TRBV7-6 to TRBJ2-1; no firm D call. Germline-derived CDR1 and CDR2 are SGHVS and FNYEAQ. CDR3 length: 13 amino acids. Between the trimmed V and J ends, which lost 1 base and 10 bases, there was a span of 11 bases. CDR3 sequence reads: CASSLGIGREQFF. DNA of the CDR3: TGTGCCAGCAGCTTAGGAATAGGCAGGGAGCAGTTCTTC.

The chain employs TRBV5-1 and TRBJ1-2, with 7 bases that match TRBD1. Germline V gene data show CDR1 as SGHRS and CDR2 as YFSETQ. This CDR3 region has 16 residues. With V trimmed by 3 bases and J by 4 bases, 12 bases remained unmatched. Here the CDR3 reads CASSWTTGLASYGYTF. For the CDR3, the DNA is TGCGCCAGCAGCTGGACGACAGGGTTGGCGAGCTATGGCTACACCTTC. The full variable domain, with the rest looked up from reference TRBV5-1 and TRBJ1-2, is KAGVTQTPRYLIKTRGQQVTLSCSPISGHRSVSWYQQTPGQGLQFLFEYFSETQRNKGNFPGRFSGRQFSNSRSEMNVSTLELGDSALYLCASSWTTGLASYGYTFGSGTRLTVV.

In its sample, this clonotype was seen many times. The chain carries TRBV20-1 and TRBJ1-3; no reliable D call. The V gene's germline CDR1 is DFQATT and CDR2 SNEGSKA (reference sequence). This CDR3 comprises 15 residues. V gave up 8 bases and J gave up 0 bases, with 17 bases separating them. CDR3 bases: TGCAGTCTACAACATGGAGGCAGCTCTGGAAACACCATATATTTT. It is translated as CSLQHGGSSGNTIYF.

This clonotype was seen more than once but under ten times. This chain uses TRBV20-1 with TRBJ2-1, with 7 bases matching TRBD1. CDR3 length equals 15 residues. The germline CDR1 and CDR2 sequences are DFQATT and SNEGSKA (reference sequence). V lost 6 bases, J lost 1 base, and 9 bases stayed unmatched. The CDR3 DNA follows: TGCAGTGCACGACCCCGACAGGGTTCCTACAATGAGCAGTTCTTC. Translated, it gives CSARPRQGSYNEQFF.

This clonotype was seen ten or more times. V usage is TRBV27 and J usage is TRBJ2-2; 9 nucleotides line up with TRBD1. This CDR3 comprises 16 residues. V shed 6 bases and J 4 bases; nucleotides not matched to a gene: 9. CDR1 and CDR2 (germline): MNHEY, SMNVEV (reference sequence). CDR3 loop: CASSNRGRVGTGELFF. DNA of the CDR3: TGTGCCAGCAGCAACAGGGGGCGGGTTGGCACCGGGGAGCTGTTTTTT.

This rearrangement joins TRBV7-3 to TRBJ2-6; D not resolved. V lost 7 bases, J lost 0 bases, and 13 bases lay in between. The germline V gene encodes CDR1 SGHTA and CDR2 FQGTGA. The CDR3 is 16 residues long. The CDR3 reads CASNSLVSSGANVLTF. CDR3 in DNA: TGTGCCAGCAACTCCCTGGTTAGCTCTGGGGCCAACGTCCTGACTTTC. Supplemented by reference TRBV7-3 and TRBJ2-6, the full variable domain reads GAGVSQTPSNKVTEKGKYVELRCDPISGHTALYWYRQSLGQGPEFLIYFQGTGAADDSGLPNDRFFAVRPEGSVSTLKIQRTERGDSAVYLCASNSLVSSGANVLTFGAGSRLTVL.

In its sample, this clonotype was seen a few times. The chain is built from TRBV20-1 and TRBJ2-1; 10 bases are a match to TRBD2. This CDR3 is 13 amino acids long. The V and J ends lost 3 bases and 6 bases, in that order; junction bases with no gene match: 2. Germline CDR1 DFQATT, CDR2 SNEGSKA (reference sequence). Here the CDR3 DNA reads TGCAGTGCTAGGGAGCGGGGGGGCAATGAGCAGTTCTTC. Protein product: CSARERGGNEQFF.

The rearrangement uses TRBV19 and TRBJ1-5; D is unclear. The CDR3 has 13 amino acids. Trimming shortened V by 3 bases and J by 4 bases, and 7 bases separated the two germline ends. The germline V gene has CDR1 LNHDA and CDR2 SQIVND (reference sequence). Written as DNA, the CDR3 is TGTGCCAGTAGTATGTTCTGGAATCAGCCCCAGCATTTT. Translation: CASSMFWNQPQHF.

Only one count was recorded for this clonotype. This rearrangement joins TRBV10-3 to TRBJ2-6; 9 bases line up with TRBD2. J was trimmed by 1 base and V by 10 bases; bases with no gene match: 2. CDR3 length: 14 amino acids. From germline, CDR1 is ENHRY and CDR2 SYGVKD. This chain's CDR3 is CATAGGSGANVLTF. DNA of the CDR3: TGTGCCACCGCGGGGGGGTCTGGGGCCAACGTCCTGACTTTC.

This rearrangement joins TRBV4-2 to TRBJ2-3; D is possibly TRBD2 (6 bases). V dropped 0 bases and J dropped 0 bases, with 7 bases sitting between them. From germline, CDR1 is LGHNA and CDR2 YNFKEQ. The CDR3 is 15 residues long. For the CDR3, the DNA is TGTGCCAGCAGCCAAGAGCGGGATAGCACAGATACGCAGTATTTT. This translates into CASSQERDSTDTQYF.

The gene calls are TRBV7-9 and TRBJ2-6; no clear D gene. Germline assignment: CDR1 SEHNR and CDR2 FQNEAQ (reference sequence). Trimming left V 5 bases short and J 0 bases short, with 8 bases between. CDR3 length: 15 residues. The CDR3 DNA is TGTGCCAGCAGCCCACGAGCCTCTGGGGCCAACGTCCTGACTTTC. Translating it yields CASSPRASGANVLTF. The variable domain in full, with the rest retrieved from reference TRBV7-9 and TRBJ2-6, is DTGVSQNPRHKITKRGQNVTFRCDPISEHNRLYWYRQTLGQGPEFLTYFQNEAQLEKSRLLSDRFSAERPKGSFSTLEIQRTEQGDSAMYLCASSPRASGANVLTFGAGSRLTVL.

In its sample, this clonotype was seen many times. The chain combines TRBV12-3 or TRBV12-4 with TRBJ2-1; D gene unclear. This CDR3 region has 14 residues. Trimming took 7 bases from V and 7 from J, leaving 17 bases between them. In DNA, the CDR3 is TGTGCCAGCACACCGGGCCAAGAAGCGAATGAGCAGTTCTTC. This gives the protein CASTPGQEANEQFF.

This clonotype was seen only a few times. The chain joins TRBV7-9 to TRBJ1-2; D is ambiguous. Germline CDR1 SEHNR, CDR2 FQNEAQ (reference sequence). The V gene lost 1 base and the J gene lost 4 bases, with 10 bases spanning the gap. The CDR3 has 14 residues. The CDR3 DNA is TGTGCCAGCAGCTTAGACAGCCTTTTCTATGGCTACACCTTC. Residues: CASSLDSLFYGYTF.